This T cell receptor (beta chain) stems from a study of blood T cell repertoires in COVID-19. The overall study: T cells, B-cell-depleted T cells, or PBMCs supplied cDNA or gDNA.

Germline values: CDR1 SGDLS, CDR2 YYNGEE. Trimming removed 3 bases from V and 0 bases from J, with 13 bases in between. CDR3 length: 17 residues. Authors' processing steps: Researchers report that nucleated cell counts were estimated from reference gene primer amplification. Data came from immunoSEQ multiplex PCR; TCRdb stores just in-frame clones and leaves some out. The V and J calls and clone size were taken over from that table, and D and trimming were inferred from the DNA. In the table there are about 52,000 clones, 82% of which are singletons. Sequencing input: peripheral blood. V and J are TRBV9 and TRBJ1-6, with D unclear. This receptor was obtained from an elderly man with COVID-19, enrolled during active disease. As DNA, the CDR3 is TGTGCCAGCAGCGCCACCTTGGGGAGCTCCTATAATTCACCCCTCCACTTT. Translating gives CASSATLGSSYNSPLHF.